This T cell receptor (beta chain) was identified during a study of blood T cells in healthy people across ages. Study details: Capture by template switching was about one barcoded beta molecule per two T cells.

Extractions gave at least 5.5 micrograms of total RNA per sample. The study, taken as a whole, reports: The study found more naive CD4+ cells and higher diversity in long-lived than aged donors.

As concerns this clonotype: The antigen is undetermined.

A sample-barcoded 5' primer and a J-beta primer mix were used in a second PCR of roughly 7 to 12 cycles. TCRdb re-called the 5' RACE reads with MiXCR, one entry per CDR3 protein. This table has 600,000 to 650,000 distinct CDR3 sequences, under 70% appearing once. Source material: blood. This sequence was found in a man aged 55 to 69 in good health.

CDR3 bases: TGCAGTGCTAAAGGGACAGCCTATAATTCACCCCTCCACTTT. Translation gives CSAKGTAYNSPLHF. The chain uses TRBV20-1 and TRBJ1-6, with 7 bases lining up with TRBD1. The V segment lost 4 bases and the J segment 2 bases; nucleotides outside the gene matches: 2. Per the germline V gene, CDR1 is DFQATT and CDR2 is SNEGSKA (reference sequence). This CDR3 has 14 amino acids.